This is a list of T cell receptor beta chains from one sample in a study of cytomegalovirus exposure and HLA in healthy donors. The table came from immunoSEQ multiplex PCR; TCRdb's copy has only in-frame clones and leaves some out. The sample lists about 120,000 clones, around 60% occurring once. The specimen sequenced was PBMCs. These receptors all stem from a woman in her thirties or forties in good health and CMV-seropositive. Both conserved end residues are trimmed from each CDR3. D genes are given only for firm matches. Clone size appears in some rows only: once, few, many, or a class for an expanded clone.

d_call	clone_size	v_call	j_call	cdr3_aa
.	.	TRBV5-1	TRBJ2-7	ASSSIQGPGEQY
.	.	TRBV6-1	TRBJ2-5	ASSGRAGTGAETRY
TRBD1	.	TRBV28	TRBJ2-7	ASSSRDRAYEQY
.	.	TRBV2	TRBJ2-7	ASNDSTAYEQY
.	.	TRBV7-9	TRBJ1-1	ASSLVVAGGTEAF
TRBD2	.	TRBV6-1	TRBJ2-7	ASSEGLAGGNEQY
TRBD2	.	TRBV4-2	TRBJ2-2	ASSQDRLAGNTGELF
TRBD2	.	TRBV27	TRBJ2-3	ASSLWRERGGTQY
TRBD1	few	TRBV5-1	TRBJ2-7	ASSLTGMNPYEQY
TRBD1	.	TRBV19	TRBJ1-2	ASSFRGGAIYGYT
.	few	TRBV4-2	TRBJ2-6	ASSQDRVSSGANVLT
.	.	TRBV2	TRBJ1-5	ASSDPGVVSNQPQH
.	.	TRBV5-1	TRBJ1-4	ASSPSGGPTNEKLF
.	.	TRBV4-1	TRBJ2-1	ASSQDTREAMSEQF
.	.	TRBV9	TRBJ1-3	ASSASSGNTIY
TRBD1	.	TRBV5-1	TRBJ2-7	ASSLQQGAGEQY
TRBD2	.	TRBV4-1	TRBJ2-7	ASSQEWREGRQY
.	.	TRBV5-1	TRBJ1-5	ASSMGTTTATNHQH
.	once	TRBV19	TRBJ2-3	ASSLDTVTDTQY
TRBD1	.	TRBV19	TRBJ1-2	ASQESGQLNYGYT
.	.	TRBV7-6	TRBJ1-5	ASSLDTNQPQH
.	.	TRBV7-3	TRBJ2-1	ASSPTPYNEQF
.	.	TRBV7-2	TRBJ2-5	ASSYPPGSPPETQY
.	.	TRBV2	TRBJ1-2	ASSGRSNYGYT
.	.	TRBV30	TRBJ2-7	AWSTTFSSYEQY
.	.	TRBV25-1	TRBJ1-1	ASSDQTGTEAF
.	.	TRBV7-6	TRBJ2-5	ASSRGAGETQY
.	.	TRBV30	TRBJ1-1	AWSVRGTEAF
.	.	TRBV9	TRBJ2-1	ASSPRWESLGEQF
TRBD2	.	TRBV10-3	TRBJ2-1	AISYGTSGRSSYNEQF
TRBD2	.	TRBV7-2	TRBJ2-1	ASSFTAGATNEQF
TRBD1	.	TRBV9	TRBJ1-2	ASSVGDRGGERYGYT
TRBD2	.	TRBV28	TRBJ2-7	ASNTLEGWRLAVYEQY
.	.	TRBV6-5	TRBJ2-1	ASTRSPDNEQF
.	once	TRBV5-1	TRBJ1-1	ASSLGGSGVGEAF
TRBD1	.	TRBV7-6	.	ASSPQGSTYEQY
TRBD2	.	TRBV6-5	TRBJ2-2	ASSRLADTGELF
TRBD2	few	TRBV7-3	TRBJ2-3	ASSLTTSSDTQY
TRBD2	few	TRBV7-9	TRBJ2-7	SSSLGTSGSHEQY
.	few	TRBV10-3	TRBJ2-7	AISDPGIRDGEQY
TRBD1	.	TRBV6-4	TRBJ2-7	ASSDEGQGVYEQY
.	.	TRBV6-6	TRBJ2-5	ASSTGILETQY
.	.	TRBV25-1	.	ASSLLGGNEQY
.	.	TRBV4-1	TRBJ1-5	ASSEGISYQPQH
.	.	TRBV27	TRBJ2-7	ASSSPGFYEQY
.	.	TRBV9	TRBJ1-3	ASSVVGGGNTIY
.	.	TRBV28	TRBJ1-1	ASSHMQGGETEAF
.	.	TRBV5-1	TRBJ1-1	ASSLTRGRMNTEAF
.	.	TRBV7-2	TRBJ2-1	ASSLDTVARNEQF
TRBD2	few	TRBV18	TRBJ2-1	ASSPGLAGPPNEQF
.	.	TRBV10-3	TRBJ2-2	AIRSTGELF